The rows below give T cell receptor beta chains drawn from one sample of a study of blood T cells in healthy people across ages. TCRdb re-derived calls from the 5' RACE reads in MiXCR, one entry per CDR3 protein. The sample lists hundreds of thousands of distinct CDR3 sequences; 40% to 65% were seen once. The specimen sequenced was blood. The receptors stem from an elderly man in good health. Each CDR3 is given with its conserved first and last residue. The D gene is left open where the match is weak. Clone size is given for some rows only: seen once, a few or many times, or a class if the clone is expanded.

V	D	size	J	DNA	CDR3
TRBV20-1	-	few	TRBJ2-2	TGCAGTGCTAGCGGGGGGCCCCTTACGAACACCGGGGAGCTGTTTTTT	CSASGGPLTNTGELFF
TRBV15	TRBD2	-	TRBJ2-1	TGTGCCACCGGCAGAGCGAGAGGAACTAGCGGGAGGTCCCCATCCTACAATGAGCAGTTCTTC	CATGRARGTSGRSPSYNEQFF
TRBV12-3/TRBV12-4	TRBD2	-	TRBJ2-7	TGTGCCAGCACCCGGTATAGCGGGACTTACGAGCAGTACTTC	CASTRYSGTYEQYF
TRBV20-1	-	-	TRBJ2-7	TGCAGTGCCAGTCAGTGGAGCTCCTACAATGAGCAGTACTTC	CSASQWSSYNEQYF
TRBV29-1	TRBD1	many	TRBJ2-5	TGCAGCGCCAACAGGGGTTCGCAAGAGACCCAGTACTTC	CSANRGSQETQYF
TRBV28	-	-	TRBJ2-7	TGTGCCAGCAGTCCCGTTTCGGACTCCCGCGAGCAGTACTTC	CASSPVSDSREQYF
TRBV5-1	-	-	TRBJ1-1	TGCGCCAGCAGCTTGGGACAGTCGAGGACTGAAGCTTTCTTT	CASSLGQSRTEAFF
TRBV6-1	-	-	TRBJ1-2	TGTGCCAGCAGTGAAGCGCTGATCGCCGCGTCCTTCTATGGCTACACCTTC	CASSEALIAASFYGYTF
TRBV9	TRBD2	-	TRBJ2-3	TGTGCCAGCAGCGGCTCAGGTGACGGGAGGGCCATGAGCACAGATACGCAGTATTTT	CASSGSGDGRAMSTDTQYF
TRBV20-1	TRBD2	-	TRBJ2-1	TGCAGTGCTAGACCTACCGGACTAGCCTTGAGTGAGCAGTTCTTC	CSARPTGLALSEQFF
TRBV6-6	-	-	TRBJ2-5	TGTGCCACTAGGCCTCCACAACAAGAGACCCAGTACTTC	CATRPPQQETQYF
TRBV29-1	TRBD2	-	TRBJ2-7	TGCAGCGTTCGGGTGCGGCGGGAGGGCTACGAGCAGTACTTC	CSVRVRREGYEQYF
TRBV5-1	-	-	TRBJ2-5	TGCGCCAGCAGCTTGCGGGGGTACCAAGAGACCCAGTACTTC	CASSLRGYQETQYF